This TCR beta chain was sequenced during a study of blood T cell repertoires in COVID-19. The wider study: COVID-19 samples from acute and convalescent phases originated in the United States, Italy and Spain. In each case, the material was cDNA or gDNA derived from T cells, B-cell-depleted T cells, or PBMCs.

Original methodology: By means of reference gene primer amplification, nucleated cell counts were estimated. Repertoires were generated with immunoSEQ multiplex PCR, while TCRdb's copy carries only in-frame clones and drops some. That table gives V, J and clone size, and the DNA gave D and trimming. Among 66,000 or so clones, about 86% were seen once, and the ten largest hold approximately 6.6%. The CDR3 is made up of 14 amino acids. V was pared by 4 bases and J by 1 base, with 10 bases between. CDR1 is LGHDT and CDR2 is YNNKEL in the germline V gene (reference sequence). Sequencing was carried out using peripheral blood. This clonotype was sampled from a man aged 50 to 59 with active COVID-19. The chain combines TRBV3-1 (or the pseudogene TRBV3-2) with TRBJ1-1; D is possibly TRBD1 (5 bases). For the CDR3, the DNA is TGTGCCAGCAGCCTCAGACAGCCGAACACTGAAGCTTTCTTT. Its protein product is CASSLRQPNTEAFF.